The 14 T cell receptor beta chains below come from one sample, sequenced in a study of monozygotic twins with inflammatory bowel disease. After re-calling the 5' RACE reads, TCRdb lists one entry per CDR3 protein, DNA absent. The sample totals over 350,000 distinct CDR3 sequences. Sequencing input: blood. These receptors came from a human donor with ulcerative colitis or Crohn's disease, or a healthy co-twin of an affected twin (not recorded which).

The chain couples TRBV24-1 to TRBJ2-3. Germline lookup yields CDR1 KGHDR and CDR2 SFDVKD. This CDR3 contains 13 residues. The CDR3 region is CATSDLQGGTQYF.

This rearrangement joins TRBV5-4 to TRBJ1-1. From germline, CDR1 is SGHNT and CDR2 YYREEE (reference sequence). The CDR3 is 14 amino acids. The CDR3 loop reads CASSLGGPNTEAFF.

V and J are TRBV4-1 and TRBJ2-2. CDR1 MGHRA and CDR2 YSYEKL come from the germline V gene. CDR3 size: 15 residues. The CDR3: CASSQETRNTGELFF.

The chain combines TRBV7-3 with TRBJ2-7; TCRdb outputs TRBD1, but without DNA this stays unchecked. CDR1 and CDR2 from the germline V gene are SGHTA and FQGTGA. The CDR3 length is 15 residues. The CDR3 sequence: CASSPHPDREWKQYF. Variable domain in full (rest from reference TRBV7-3 and TRBJ2-7): GAGVSQTPSNKVTEKGKYVELRCDPISGHTALYWYRQSLGQGPEFLIYFQGTGAADDSGLPNDRFFAVRPEGSVSTLKIQRTERGDSAVYLCASSPHPDREWKQYFGPGTRLTVT.

The chain recombines TRBV20-1 with TRBJ2-5; the D call of TRBD1 rests on TCRdb alone, since no DNA is present to check it. The CDR3 extends over 16 amino acids. Germline assignment: CDR1 DFQATT and CDR2 SNEGSKA (reference sequence). The CDR3 sequence: CSARVGGGLIQETQYF.

V usage is TRBV12-3 or TRBV12-4 and J usage is TRBJ2-2; without DNA, the TCRdb call of TRBD1 cannot be checked. The CDR3 has 15 residues. CDR3 sequence reads: CASSFRGWGTGELFF.

The chain is built from TRBV4-1 and TRBJ2-7; TCRdb's D call, TRBD1, is unchecked because there is no DNA. Per the germline V gene, CDR1 is MGHRA and CDR2 is YSYEKL. This CDR3 contains 15 residues. CDR3 residues: CASSQAPDRRYEQYF.

J is TRBJ2-2 and V is TRBV20-1; TCRdb designates TRBD2, a call that cannot be tested without DNA. The germline V gene encodes CDR1 DFQATT and CDR2 SNEGSKA (reference sequence). The CDR3 has 16 residues. This chain's CDR3 is CSANHRQGKFPGELFF.

This chain joins TRBV6-4 and TRBJ1-1. This CDR3 spans 13 amino acids. Per germline, CDR1 MRHNA and CDR2 SNTAGT. The CDR3 is CASSDIPEAEAFF.

J is TRBJ2-7 and V is TRBV4-3; absent DNA, TCRdb's TRBD1 call cannot be checked. Germline V gene lookup returns CDR1 LGHNA and CDR2 YSLEER. The CDR3 runs 15 residues. The CDR3 reads CASSQEVLGTGNRYF.

The V gene is TRBV7-9, the J gene TRBJ2-7. Germline CDR1 is SEHNR and CDR2 is FQNEAQ (reference sequence). The CDR3 extends over 16 amino acids. The CDR3 spells CASSLAWTLDQREQYF.

This chain connects TRBV7-8 to TRBJ1-1. The CDR3 extends over 15 amino acids. In germline, CDR1 is SGHVS, CDR2 FQNEAQ. CDR3 region: CASSLVGVRNTEAFF.

The chain links TRBV7-3 to TRBJ1-6. The length of the CDR3 is 13 residues. The germline V gene encodes CDR1 SGHTA and CDR2 FQGTGA. Here the CDR3 reads CASSLRMESPLHF.

CDR3 residues: CASPEGGRGRSTEALF. The V gene is TRBV6-1, the J gene TRBJ1-1; TCRdb outputs TRBD1, but without DNA this stays unchecked. Germline CDR1 reads MNHNS; CDR2 reads SASEGT. CDR3 length: 16 amino acids.